These T cell receptor beta chains were read from a single sample in a study of Ad26.COV2.S vaccination and SARS-CoV-2 variants. Clones were read by immunoSEQ multiplex PCR, and TCRdb kept only the in-frame ones, dropping some. The sample lists 360,000 or so clones; approximately 89% were seen once. The sample consisted of peripheral blood, taken in a trial of Ad26.COV2.S vaccine versus placebo. The receptors come from a person aged 18-60 years who received the Ad26.COV2.S COVID-19 vaccine or a placebo. CDR3s include the opening cysteine and the closing phenylalanine or tryptophan. Each record gives: D gene, V gene, clone size, J gene, CDR3 protein, CDR3 DNA. The D gene is left open where the match is weak. Size is stated for part of the rows, as once, few or many counts, or as a class when the clone is expanded.

d_call: TRBD1; v_call: TRBV5-4; clone_size: -; j_call: TRBJ2-5; cdr3_aa: CASSPGQVATQYF; cdr3_nt: TGTGCCAGCAGCCCCGGACAGGTTGCGACCCAGTACTTC
d_call: -; v_call: TRBV24-1; clone_size: -; j_call: TRBJ1-2; cdr3_aa: CATFGQNYGYTF; cdr3_nt: TGTGCCACCTTCGGACAGAACTATGGCTACACCTTC
d_call: TRBD1; v_call: TRBV7-9; clone_size: -; j_call: TRBJ2-7; cdr3_aa: CATSSPDRGHEQYF; cdr3_nt: TGTGCCACCTCTAGTCCGGACAGGGGTCACGAGCAGTACTTC
d_call: -; v_call: TRBV28; clone_size: -; j_call: TRBJ1-3; cdr3_aa: CASLLGGGAGNTIYF; cdr3_nt: TGTGCCAGCCTATTAGGCGGGGGGGCTGGAAACACCATATATTTT
d_call: -; v_call: TRBV29-1; clone_size: -; j_call: TRBJ2-3; cdr3_aa: CSVDLSSDTQYF; cdr3_nt: TGCAGCGTTGATCTTTCGTCAGATACGCAGTATTTT
d_call: -; v_call: TRBV18; clone_size: -; j_call: TRBJ2-5; cdr3_aa: CASSPPSLQETQYF; cdr3_nt: TGTGCCAGCTCACCACCTTCCCTACAAGAGACCCAGTACTTC
d_call: TRBD1; v_call: TRBV11-2; clone_size: -; j_call: TRBJ1-2; cdr3_aa: CASSLSGTGVIYGYTF; cdr3_nt: TGTGCCAGCAGCTTATCCGGGACAGGGGTAATCTATGGCTACACCTTC
d_call: -; v_call: TRBV3-1/TRBV3-2; clone_size: -; j_call: TRBJ2-3; cdr3_aa: CASSLLGDTQYF; cdr3_nt: TGTGCCAGCAGCCTCCTAGGAGATACGCAGTATTTT
d_call: TRBD2; v_call: TRBV9; clone_size: -; j_call: TRBJ2-2; cdr3_aa: CASSNSGRRNGELFF; cdr3_nt: TGTGCCAGCAGCAATAGCGGGAGGAGGAACGGGGAGCTGTTTTTT
d_call: -; v_call: TRBV24-1; clone_size: -; j_call: TRBJ2-6; cdr3_aa: CATSDRGGLPGANVLTF; cdr3_nt: TGTGCCACCAGTGACAGGGGAGGTCTCCCTGGGGCCAACGTCCTGACTTTC
d_call: TRBD1; v_call: TRBV11-2; clone_size: -; j_call: TRBJ2-3; cdr3_aa: CASSRVWGQGTDTQYF; cdr3_nt: TGTGCCAGCAGCCGAGTATGGGGACAGGGGACAGATACGCAGTATTTT
d_call: -; v_call: TRBV19; clone_size: -; j_call: TRBJ1-1; cdr3_aa: CASRGGTLLNTEAFF; cdr3_nt: TGTGCCAGTAGAGGTGGGACACTTTTGAACACTGAAGCTTTCTTT
d_call: -; v_call: TRBV19; clone_size: once; j_call: TRBJ1-5; cdr3_aa: CASSFPRATNQPQHF; cdr3_nt: TGTGCCAGTAGTTTTCCCAGGGCCACCAATCAGCCCCAGCATTTT
d_call: -; v_call: TRBV18; clone_size: -; j_call: TRBJ2-7; cdr3_aa: CASSPPAGRSYEQYF; cdr3_nt: TGTGCCAGCTCACCTCCTGCGGGGCGGTCCTACGAGCAGTACTTC
d_call: TRBD2; v_call: TRBV4-2; clone_size: -; j_call: TRBJ2-3; cdr3_aa: CASSQGPAGGSATQYF; cdr3_nt: TGTGCCAGCAGCCAAGGTCCAGCGGGAGGGTCGGCTACGCAGTATTTT
d_call: -; v_call: TRBV6-1; clone_size: once; j_call: TRBJ2-4; cdr3_aa: CASSEGGGVGTQNIQYF; cdr3_nt: TGTGCCAGCAGTGAAGGGGGCGGAGTGGGAACCCAAAACATTCAGTACTTC
d_call: TRBD2; v_call: TRBV4-1; clone_size: -; j_call: TRBJ2-5; cdr3_aa: CASSQPGLAGGGGRETQYF; cdr3_nt: TGCGCCAGCAGCCAACCTGGACTAGCGGGAGGAGGGGGACGGGAGACCCAGTACTTC
d_call: TRBD2; v_call: TRBV7-6; clone_size: -; j_call: TRBJ2-1; cdr3_aa: CASSSTALAAHINEQFF; cdr3_nt: TGTGCCAGCAGCTCAACCGCACTAGCGGCACATATCAATGAGCAGTTCTTC
d_call: -; v_call: TRBV7-2; clone_size: -; j_call: TRBJ1-6; cdr3_aa: CASSYGSGGSPLHF; cdr3_nt: TGTGCCAGCAGCTATGGCTCGGGCGGTTCACCCCTCCACTTT
d_call: TRBD2; v_call: TRBV11-3; clone_size: -; j_call: TRBJ2-1; cdr3_aa: CASSLARLAGKEQFF; cdr3_nt: TGTGCCAGCAGCTTAGCAAGACTAGCGGGCAAGGAGCAGTTCTTC
d_call: -; v_call: TRBV28; clone_size: -; j_call: TRBJ1-5; cdr3_aa: CASSSGSNQPQHF; cdr3_nt: TGTGCCAGCAGTTCCGGGTCCAATCAGCCCCAGCATTTT
d_call: TRBD2; v_call: TRBV28; clone_size: -; j_call: TRBJ2-3; cdr3_aa: CASSRTSGTFLPSTDTQYF; cdr3_nt: TGTGCCAGCAGCCGGACTAGCGGGACCTTCCTCCCTAGCACAGATACGCAGTATTTT
d_call: -; v_call: TRBV6-2/TRBV6-3; clone_size: -; j_call: TRBJ1-1; cdr3_aa: CASSYGGTEAFF; cdr3_nt: TGTGCCAGCAGTTACGGGGGGACTGAAGCTTTCTTT
d_call: TRBD2; v_call: TRBV24-1; clone_size: -; j_call: TRBJ2-7; cdr3_aa: CATSVPRTSGTDYEQYF; cdr3_nt: TGTGCCACCAGTGTTCCCAGGACTAGCGGGACGGACTACGAGCAGTACTTC
d_call: -; v_call: TRBV10-3; clone_size: -; j_call: TRBJ1-5; cdr3_aa: CAISESTGDQPQHF; cdr3_nt: TGTGCCATCAGTGAGTCGACAGGCGATCAGCCCCAGCATTTT
d_call: TRBD2; v_call: TRBV7-3; clone_size: -; j_call: TRBJ2-3; cdr3_aa: CASSLQPSGMRGDTQYF; cdr3_nt: TGTGCCAGCAGCTTACAGCCTAGCGGGATGCGCGGAGATACGCAGTATTTT
d_call: -; v_call: TRBV14; clone_size: -; j_call: TRBJ1-1; cdr3_aa: CASSQFRGGTEAFF; cdr3_nt: TGTGCCAGCAGCCAATTTCGGGGAGGGACTGAAGCTTTCTTT
d_call: -; v_call: TRBV5-4; clone_size: -; j_call: TRBJ1-2; cdr3_aa: CASSQIEVSGNYGYTF; cdr3_nt: TGTGCCAGCAGCCAGATTGAAGTAAGCGGGAACTATGGCTACACCTTC
d_call: TRBD2; v_call: TRBV18; clone_size: -; j_call: TRBJ2-5; cdr3_aa: CASSHTSGSINQETQYF; cdr3_nt: TGTGCCAGCTCACACACTAGCGGGAGTATAAACCAAGAGACCCAGTACTTC
d_call: -; v_call: TRBV21-1; clone_size: -; j_call: TRBJ2-1; cdr3_aa: CASTGVFSSYNEQFF; cdr3_nt: TGTGCCAGCACCGGCGTCTTCAGCTCCTACAATGAGCAGTTCTTC
d_call: -; v_call: TRBV7-9; clone_size: -; j_call: TRBJ1-1; cdr3_aa: CASSQIGYEAFF; cdr3_nt: TGTGCCAGCAGCCAGATCGGTTATGAAGCTTTCTTT
d_call: -; v_call: TRBV6-6; clone_size: -; j_call: TRBJ2-7; cdr3_aa: CASSPAVYEQYF; cdr3_nt: TGTGCCAGCAGCCCCGCGGTTTACGAGCAGTACTTC
d_call: -; v_call: TRBV5-1; clone_size: -; j_call: TRBJ2-5; cdr3_aa: CASSRGTSETQYF; cdr3_nt: TGCGCCAGCAGCCGAGGAACGTCGGAGACCCAGTACTTC
d_call: -; v_call: TRBV25-1; clone_size: -; j_call: TRBJ1-1; cdr3_aa: CASSDWGVAEAFF; cdr3_nt: TGTGCCAGCAGTGATTGGGGAGTCGCTGAAGCTTTCTTT
d_call: -; v_call: TRBV7-8; clone_size: -; j_call: TRBJ1-1; cdr3_aa: CATLRGATEAFF; cdr3_nt: TGTGCCACCCTACGCGGGGCCACTGAAGCTTTCTTT
d_call: -; v_call: TRBV7-2; clone_size: -; j_call: TRBJ1-2; cdr3_aa: CASSLGRSPGYTF; cdr3_nt: TGTGCCAGCAGCCTGGGTAGGTCTCCTGGCTACACCTTC
d_call: -; v_call: TRBV2; clone_size: -; j_call: TRBJ1-4; cdr3_aa: CASSEGGEKLFF; cdr3_nt: TGTGCCAGCAGTGAGGGGGGGGAAAAACTGTTTTTT